The clone carrying this T cell receptor beta chain was picked up a small number of times. The assay was immunoSEQ multiplex PCR, and TCRdb's table has in-frame clones only and misses some. The sample holds around 30,000 clones, approximately 88% seen once. Germline assignment: CDR1 DFQATT and CDR2 SNEGSKA (reference sequence). With 6 bases removed from V and 8 bases from J, the gap between germline ends came to 13 bases. This CDR3 has 11 amino acids. The data originate from a study of OX40 agonist ivuxolimab in advanced cancers. Looking at the study overall: Patients' therapy was ivuxolimab, an antibody that acts as an agonist of OX40 (CD134).

V gene TRBV20-1 combines with J gene TRBJ1-2; tentative D call: TRBD1 (5 bases). This specimen consisted of CD4+ or CD8+ T cells sorted from blood, obtained in a trial of the OX40 agonist ivuxolimab. The receptor was derived from an adult with an advanced solid tumor such as melanoma, head and neck, liver or kidney cancer. The CDR3 nucleotides are TGCAGTGCCCCCGGGACGCGAGGCTACACCTTC. Translating it yields CSAPGTRGYTF.